A single sample gave rise to the 10 T cell receptor beta chains below, sequenced in a study of regulatory T cells in long-lasting Graves disease. Time point: persistent/refractory GD, antithyroid drugs over 5 years with positive TRAb. TCR sequences were obtained from RNA taken from PBMCs. CDR3-region Arm-PCR and iRepertoire HTBI primers produced the TCR beta libraries. TCRdb fed the multiplex PCR reads into MiXCR, producing one record per CDR3 protein. The sample holds about 470,000 distinct CDR3 sequences; around 21% are singletons and the top ten take approximately 7.8%. The source material was peripheral blood mononuclear cells (PBMCs), sampled when the disease was refractory, from a patient treated with antithyroid drugs. The receptors shown here come from a female donor with Graves disease.

This chain links TRBV19 with TRBJ1-1, with unresolved D. The V and J ends lost 3 bases and 0 bases respectively, with 11 bases between them. Germline-derived CDR1 and CDR2 are LNHDA and SQIVND (reference sequence). The CDR3 sequence is 15 residues long. The CDR3 DNA reads TGTGCCAGTAGTATTACGGGCACTTTGAACACTGAAGCTTTCTTT. Translated: CASSITGTLNTEAFF.

This clonotype was seen repeatedly, ten times or more. The rearrangement joins TRBV28 to TRBJ2-5, with 13 bases lining up with TRBD2. Germline CDR1 reads MDHEN; CDR2 reads SYDVKM. Trimming removed 4 bases from V and 5 bases from J; junction bases left unmatched: 4. This CDR3 region has 15 residues. The CDR3: CASSSLAGGQETQYF. For the CDR3, the DNA is TGTGCCAGCAGTTCACTAGCGGGAGGGCAGGAGACCCAGTACTTC.

The V gene is TRBV29-1, the J gene TRBJ2-4, with 7 bases matching TRBD1. Germline loops: CDR1 SQVTM, CDR2 ANQGSEA. V dropped 0 bases and J dropped 0; count of bases not matched to a gene: 5. The CDR3 totals 16 residues. The CDR3 DNA sequence: TGCAGCGTTGAAGAGTGGGCAGGGGGAGCCAAAAACATTCAGTACTTC. Translated, it gives CSVEEWAGGAKNIQYF.

J is TRBJ2-7 and V is TRBV30; D perhaps matches TRBD2 (6 bases). Deletions cut 2 bases from V and 3 bases from J, with 17 bases between. CDR3 length: 15 residues. The germline CDR1 and CDR2 sequences are GTSNPN and SVGIG (reference sequence). In nucleotides, the CDR3 is TGTGCCTGGAGTCCAGCACGGGGGAATAGCTACGAGCAGTACTTC. Translating it yields CAWSPARGNSYEQYF.

Concerning this clonotype: This may stem from a read error, because a much larger clone lies one nucleotide away. The rearrangement joins TRBV2 to TRBJ1-2; weak D call: TRBD1 (6 bases). Germline values: CDR1 SNHLY, CDR2 FYNNEI. This CDR3 has 14 residues. CDR3 in amino acids: CAGSAERGAYGYTF. The CDR3 DNA reads TGTGCCGGCAGCGCGGAAAGGGGGGCCTATGGCTACACCTTC.

The chain uses TRBV7-9 and TRBJ2-7; possibly TRBD1 for D (6 bases). Trimming shortened V by 4 bases and J by 7 bases, and 17 bases separated the two germline ends. CDR1 SEHNR and CDR2 FQNEAQ come from the germline V gene (reference sequence). The CDR3 is 14 amino acids. CDR3 residues: CASSSTGLLGEQYF. The CDR3 nucleotides read TGTGCCAGCAGCTCGACAGGCCTTCTGGGAGAGCAGTACTTC.

V is TRBV9 and J is TRBJ2-2; D is unclear. From germline, CDR1 is SGDLS and CDR2 YYNGEE. Trimming shortened V by 2 bases and J by 5 bases, and 7 bases separated the two germline ends. CDR3 length: 13 residues. The CDR3 loop is CASSVMDTGELFF. CDR3 bases: TGTGCCAGCAGCGTGATGGATACCGGGGAGCTGTTTTTT.

This clonotype was seen at least ten times. The rearrangement joins TRBV20-1 to TRBJ2-5; 7 bases map to TRBD2. Germline trimming cut 5 bases from V and 0 bases from J; bases unmatched to any gene: 6. Germline V gives CDR1 DFQATT, CDR2 SNEGSKA (reference sequence). The CDR3 loop spans 14 amino acids. The CDR3 loop is CSADTSVNQETQYF. CDR3 DNA sequence: TGCAGTGCTGATACTAGCGTCAACCAAGAGACCCAGTACTTC.

This clonotype was counted between two and nine times. J is TRBJ2-7 and V is TRBV3-1, with 7 positions matching TRBD1. V trimming: 5 bases; J trimming: 2 bases; junction bases outside the gene matches: 9. The CDR3 contains 15 residues. Germline lookup yields CDR1 LGHDT and CDR2 YNNKEL (reference sequence). CDR3 protein: CASSGASQGAYEQYF. DNA for the CDR3: TGTGCCAGCAGCGGCGCTAGTCAGGGGGCCTACGAGCAGTACTTC.

The V call is TRBV11-1, the J call TRBJ2-2; 15 bases match TRBD2. In germline, CDR1 is SGHAT, CDR2 FQDESV (reference sequence). This CDR3 is built from 18 residues. The ends lost 3 bases at V and 4 bases at J; junction bases unmatched: 6. In DNA, the CDR3 is TGTGCCAGCAGCTTGGGACTAGCGGGAGGCCGGGGCACCGGGGAGCTGTTTTTT. Translation gives CASSLGLAGGRGTGELFF.